This passage covers 5 T cell receptor beta chains from one sample sequenced in a study of cytotoxic CD8 clonotypes in ibrutinib-treated CLL. The repertoire was sequenced with immunoSEQ multiplex PCR; TCRdb's copy has only in-frame clones and lacks some. The profile shows more than 200,000 clones, about three quarters of them singletons. The sample was PBMCs, taken after 24 months of ibrutinib treatment. The receptors here all came from a human donor with chronic lymphocytic leukemia.

This clone occurred once. The chain is built from TRBV11-2 and TRBJ2-2, with D unresolved. CDR3 size: 16 residues. Germline assignment: CDR1 SGHAT and CDR2 FQNNGV. The V and J ends lost 1 base and 4 bases respectively, with 13 bases between them. CDR3 in DNA: TGTGCCAGCAGCTTAGCGTCGGGTAGAGGCACCGGGGAGCTGTTTTTT. It encodes CASSLASGRGTGELFF.

The chain recombines TRBV19 with TRBJ1-5; 10 bases line up with TRBD1. The CDR3 is 12 residues long. V was pared by 10 bases and J by 16 bases, with 13 bases of the junction left unmatched. CDR1 LNHDA and CDR2 SQIVND come from the germline V gene (reference sequence). The CDR3 protein is CATGTGAASLHF. Written as DNA, the CDR3 is TGTGCCACCGGGACAGGGGCCGCCTCCCTCCATTTT.

The rearrangement uses TRBV29-1 and TRBJ1-4; D is undetermined. V shed 7 bases and J shed 5 bases, with 11 bases lying between them. Germline assignment: CDR1 SQVTM and CDR2 ANQGSEA. The CDR3 is made up of 12 amino acids. CDR3 in amino acids: CSGSGSNEKLFF. The CDR3 nucleotides are TGCAGCGGCTCGGGGTCCAATGAAAAACTGTTTTTT.

Comments on this clone: The sample contains more than one DNA sequence encoding this CDR3. V usage is TRBV9 and J usage is TRBJ2-3; D unresolved. Trimming removed 4 bases at V and 6 bases at J, with 9 bases between. CDR1 and CDR2 from the germline V gene are SGDLS and YYNGEE. CDR3 size: 12 residues. In DNA, the CDR3 is TGTGCCAGCAGCCCCCTGGCCGATACGCAGTATTTT. Protein: CASSPLADTQYF.

The chain joins TRBV27 to TRBJ2-5; 9 bases align to TRBD2. The CDR3 is 15 residues long. V gave up 6 bases and J gave up 7 bases; unmatched junction bases: 12. The germline CDR1 and CDR2 sequences are MNHEY and SMNVEV (reference sequence). CDR3: CASRRAGTSSGTQYF. CDR3 DNA sequence: TGTGCCAGCAGGCGAGCCGGGACTAGCTCGGGGACCCAGTACTTC.